These T cell receptor beta chains were read from a single sample in a study of OX40 agonist ivuxolimab in advanced cancers. Method: immunoSEQ multiplex PCR; TCRdb's copy keeps in-frame clones and lacks some. The table records 55,000 to 70,000 clones, 85% to 90% of them present only once. This specimen consisted of CD4+ or CD8+ T cells sorted from blood, obtained in a trial of the OX40 agonist ivuxolimab. The receptors stem from an adult with an advanced solid tumor such as melanoma, head and neck, liver or kidney cancer. CDR3s include the opening cysteine and the closing phenylalanine or tryptophan. A D gene is named only where the DNA matches it firmly. The size entry is marked missing in some rows and otherwise reads once, few, many or a size class.

v_gene,j_gene,abundance,d_gene,CDR3nt,CDR3aa
TRBV28,TRBJ2-7,.,.,TGTGCCAGCAGTTCGGACAGATTCTACGAGCAGTACTTC,CASSSDRFYEQYF
TRBV7-2,TRBJ2-3,.,.,TGTGCCAGCAGCACCCGACAAACAGATACGCAGTATTTT,CASSTRQTDTQYF
TRBV19,TRBJ2-3,.,TRBD1,TGTGCCAGTAGTATAGGGACAGGGGGAACAGATACGCAGTATTTT,CASSIGTGGTDTQYF
TRBV18,TRBJ2-7,.,TRBD1,TGTGCCAGCTCACGGGCCGGGACAGTTAGCTCCTACGAGCAGTACTTC,CASSRAGTVSSYEQYF
TRBV7-9,TRBJ1-6,.,.,TGTGCCAGCAGCTTAGAGGGCTATAATTCACCCCTCCACTTT,CASSLEGYNSPLHF
TRBV4-3,TRBJ2-5,.,.,TGCGCCAGCAGCCAAGATCTGAGTCTCGGAAAGACCCAGTACTTC,CASSQDLSLGKTQYF
TRBV11-3,TRBJ2-1,.,TRBD2,TGTGCCAGCAGCTTCAGGACTAGCGGGATTTACAATGAGCAGTTCTTC,CASSFRTSGIYNEQFF
TRBV4-1,TRBJ1-2,.,.,TGCGCCAGCAGCCAGCTGGGGGGGCGGAACTATGGCTACACCTTC,CASSQLGGRNYGYTF
TRBV27,TRBJ2-7,.,.,TGTGCCAGCAGGAGACAGGATCCCTCCTACGAGCAGTACTTC,CASRRQDPSYEQYF
TRBV5-4,TRBJ2-7,.,TRBD1,TGTGCCAGCAGCTGGGGACAGGGCTACGAGCAGTACTTC,CASSWGQGYEQYF
TRBV5-1,TRBJ2-7,.,TRBD1,TGCGCCAGCAGTCAACAGGGGGAGGTCCTGGACGAGCAGTACTTC,CASSQQGEVLDEQYF
TRBV27,TRBJ2-6,.,.,TGTGCCAGCAGCCTCAGGAGTGGTGGGGCCAACGTCCTGACTTTC,CASSLRSGGANVLTF
TRBV28,TRBJ2-3,.,.,TGTGCCAGCAGCCACGGCAGGTCGTATACGCAGTATTTT,CASSHGRSYTQYF
TRBV2,TRBJ2-7,.,.,TGTGCCAGCAGTGAAACAGGCAGGTTCTACGAGCAGTACTTC,CASSETGRFYEQYF
TRBV5-4,TRBJ2-7,.,.,TGTGCCAGCAGCTCCCGGGGAGGACGCTACGAGCAGTACTTC,CASSSRGGRYEQYF
TRBV5-6,TRBJ2-7,.,.,TGTGCCAGCTTCCAGGCAGGGGTCTCCTACGAGCAGTACTTC,CASFQAGVSYEQYF
TRBV5-1,TRBJ2-5,.,TRBD1,TGCGCCAGCAGCTATTCCCCGCGGACAGGTCAAGAGACCCAGTACTTC,CASSYSPRTGQETQYF
TRBV7-3,TRBJ2-5,.,.,TGTGCCAGCAGCTTTCCAGGGGAGACCCAGTACTTC,CASSFPGETQYF
TRBV7-2,TRBJ2-5,.,.,TGTGCCAGCAGCTTTCGGAGAGGAGGGCAAGAGACCCAGTACTTC,CASSFRRGGQETQYF
TRBV5-1,TRBJ2-7,.,TRBD1,TGCGCCAGCAGCGAGGACAGGGTTTTTGAAGGCGAGCAGTACTTC,CASSEDRVFEGEQYF
TRBV7-2,TRBJ2-5,.,TRBD1,TGTGCCAGCAGCTCATTCCGGGACAGCCAAGAGACCCAGTACTTC,CASSSFRDSQETQYF
TRBV5-1,TRBJ1-1,.,.,TGCGCCAGCAGCTTGTTTGAGGGTTCGAACACTGAAGCTTTCTTT,CASSLFEGSNTEAFF
TRBV27,TRBJ2-5,.,TRBD1,TGTGCCAGCAAACGACAGGGGAACCAAGAGACCCAGTACTTC,CASKRQGNQETQYF
TRBV7-9,TRBJ2-7,.,TRBD2,TGTGCCAGCAGCCGAGCGCTAGCGGGAGTGGGGGAGCAGTACTTC,CASSRALAGVGEQYF
TRBV4-3,TRBJ1-2,.,TRBD1,TGCGCCAGCAGCCAAGATCTAGGGGACAGTGTTTATGGCTACACCTTC,CASSQDLGDSVYGYTF
TRBV5-4,TRBJ2-3,.,TRBD1,TGTGCCAGCAGCTTCCTTACAGGGGAAAACGCAGATACGCAGTATTTT,CASSFLTGENADTQYF
TRBV4-3,TRBJ2-7,.,TRBD1,TGCGCCAGCAGCCAAGGCCTATCCGGGACAGGGCTTTACGAGCAGTACTTC,CASSQGLSGTGLYEQYF
TRBV5-4,TRBJ2-1,.,.,TGTGCCAGCAGCTTGGCGGGCACAGCCTACAATGAGCAGTTCTTC,CASSLAGTAYNEQFF
TRBV29-1,TRBJ2-7,.,TRBD2,TGCAGCGTTGAAACGGGACTAGCGGGGGCCCCCCACGAGCAGTACTTC,CSVETGLAGAPHEQYF
TRBV5-1,TRBJ2-3,.,.,TGCGCCAGCAGCTTGGCAGGGGTCCCAGATACGCAGTATTTT,CASSLAGVPDTQYF
TRBV5-4,TRBJ1-5,.,TRBD1,TGTGCCAGCAGCTCTACAGGGGGGAATCAGCCCCAGCATTTT,CASSSTGGNQPQHF
TRBV13,TRBJ2-6,once,.,TGTGCCAGCGGCTTAGGAGGCAGGGGCTCTGGGGCCAACGTCCTGACTTTC,CASGLGGRGSGANVLTF
TRBV28,TRBJ1-1,.,.,TGTGCCAGCAGTTTCCCGGGAACTGAAGCTTTCTTT,CASSFPGTEAFF
TRBV6-5,TRBJ2-7,.,TRBD1,TGTGCCAGCAGACTCGGGACAGGGGCAGGCTACGAGCAGTACTTC,CASRLGTGAGYEQYF
TRBV5-1,TRBJ2-7,.,.,TGCGCCAGCAGCTTAACCCATTTTCCCTCCTACGAGCAGTACTTC,CASSLTHFPSYEQYF
TRBV19,TRBJ2-2,.,.,TGTGCCAGTAGTTGGGACCTGGAGCTGTTTTTT,CASSWDLELFF
TRBV27,TRBJ2-5,.,TRBD1,TGTGCCACCTCTAGGACAGGGCAAGAGACCCAGTACTTC,CATSRTGQETQYF